This T cell receptor beta chain was found in a study of cytomegalovirus exposure and HLA in healthy donors. Study-level points and caveats: In a later analysis, DRB1 alleles had the most associated TCRs; HLA-C alleles the fewest.

It was with 60 Vbeta and 13 Jbeta primers that the PCR ran. Clones were read by immunoSEQ multiplex PCR, and TCRdb kept only the in-frame ones, dropping some. Among 150,000 to 200,000 clones, approximately 80% were seen once, and the ten largest hold roughly 3%. Concerning this clone: Antigen specificity is unknown. Different DNA sequences within this sample yield the same CDR3.

The CDR3 is 13 residues long. CDR1 and CDR2 from the germline V gene are SGHTA and FQGTGA. Trimming took 2 bases from V and 3 from J, leaving 7 bases between them. The source is a female donor in good health and CMV-seronegative. The rearrangement uses TRBV7-3 and TRBJ1-1; no clear D. The sequenced sample was PBMCs. The CDR3, as DNA: TGTGCCAGCAGCTTATCAAGAGACACTGAAGCTTTCTTT. This gives the protein CASSLSRDTEAFF.